This is a list of T cell receptor beta chains from one sample in a study of blood T cell repertoires in COVID-19. Method: immunoSEQ multiplex PCR; TCRdb's copy keeps in-frame clones and lacks some. Among approximately 150,000 clones listed, 87% were seen once. The sample taken for sequencing was peripheral blood. These receptors were obtained from a human donor in a cohort sampled during active COVID-19. CDR3s include the opening cysteine and the closing phenylalanine or tryptophan. The D gene is left open where the match is weak. Clone size is shown for a subset of rows, as once, few, many or a class of expanded clone.

V gene	clone size	D gene	J gene	CDR3 DNA	CDR3 protein
TRBV20-1	few	.	TRBJ2-7	TGCAGTGCTAGTCAGGGGAGGGCCTCCTACGAGCAGTACTTC	CSASQGRASYEQYF
TRBV27	.	TRBD2	TRBJ2-3	TGTGCCAGCAGTGGGCTAGCGGGAGGATCGGACACAGATACGCAGTATTTT	CASSGLAGGSDTDTQYF
TRBV5-1	.	TRBD2	TRBJ2-5	TGCGCCAGCAGCCGGGGCCCTAGCGGGAGAAGGGATGAGACCCAGTACTTC	CASSRGPSGRRDETQYF
TRBV25-1	.	.	TRBJ2-7	TGTGCCAGCAGCCCACAGGACTCCTACGAGCAGTACTTC	CASSPQDSYEQYF
TRBV6-5	once	TRBD1	TRBJ1-5	TGTGCCAGCAGCCCCAGGACAGGGAGGGAGCCCCAGCATTTT	CASSPRTGREPQHF
TRBV10-3	.	TRBD1	TRBJ1-2	TGTGCCATCAGCTCCGGGACAGGGGCGCCTACTAACTATGGCTACACCTTC	CAISSGTGAPTNYGYTF
TRBV6-5	.	TRBD1	TRBJ1-2	TGTGCCGTAGCCAGGGACAGCGGTGGCTACACCTTC	CAVARDSGGYTF
TRBV4-1	.	TRBD1	TRBJ2-7	TGCGCCAGCAGTCAAACACCGGGACAGGGGCTCTACGAGCAGTACTTC	CASSQTPGQGLYEQYF
TRBV6-1	.	.	TRBJ1-1	TGTGCCAGCAGTGACACAGGGACCACTGAAGCTTTCTTT	CASSDTGTTEAFF
TRBV18	.	TRBD1	TRBJ1-1	TGTGCCAGCTCACGACAGGGGGCCGGGGGGAACACTGAAGCTTTCTTT	CASSRQGAGGNTEAFF
TRBV9	.	TRBD1	TRBJ2-7	TGTGCCAGCAGCGTTGGACAGGGTGTTGCCGAGCAGTACTTC	CASSVGQGVAEQYF
TRBV11-3	.	TRBD2	TRBJ2-1	TGTGCCAGCAGCCGACTAGCGGGCTACAATGAGCAGTTCTTC	CASSRLAGYNEQFF
TRBV2	.	TRBD1	TRBJ1-2	TGTGCCAGCAGGGCGGACAGGGGGCGATCTGATGGCTACACCTTC	CASRADRGRSDGYTF
TRBV7-2	.	.	TRBJ1-4	TGTGCCAGCAGCTTAAGGGGGTTTGGTGAAAAACTGTTTTTT	CASSLRGFGEKLFF
TRBV5-4	.	TRBD1	TRBJ1-2	TGTGCCAGCAGCCATCCCGACAGGGGGGATGGCTACACCTTC	CASSHPDRGDGYTF
TRBV5-4	.	TRBD1	TRBJ1-1	TGTGCCAGCAGGCCTTACACAGGGGCCCCGAACACTGAAGCTTTCTTT	CASRPYTGAPNTEAFF